The rows below give T cell receptor beta chains drawn from one sample of a study of PD-1 blockade in classical Hodgkin lymphoma. Using immunoSEQ multiplex PCR, the repertoire was profiled, and TCRdb retains in-frame clones only, with some absent. The data show around 91,000 clones, with approximately 80% seen just once and about 16% held by the top ten. Here the sequenced sample was peripheral blood mononuclear cells (PBMCs), taken before the second cycle of nivolumab. The source is a human donor with classical Hodgkin lymphoma. The CDR3 runs from the conserved cysteine through the conserved F or W. A D gene is named only where the DNA matches it firmly. The size field is filled for only some rows; it gives once, few, many or a size class.

TRBV6-6	NA	TRBJ1-1	NA	CASRSTESTEAFF	TGTGCCAGCAGGTCGACAGAGTCCACTGAAGCTTTCTTT
TRBV5-1	TRBD2	TRBJ2-6	NA	CASSLVALAGTGANVLTF	TGCGCCAGCAGCTTGGTGGCACTAGCGGGAACCGGGGCCAACGTCCTGACTTTC
TRBV7-1	TRBD2	TRBJ2-1	NA	CASSLAASGRRGEQFF	TGTGCCAGCAGCTTAGCGGCTAGCGGGAGAAGAGGTGAGCAGTTCTTC
TRBV5-1	TRBD1	TRBJ1-1	NA	CASSSGQGSEAFF	TGCGCCAGCAGCTCCGGACAGGGGTCTGAAGCTTTCTTT
TRBV10-3	NA	TRBJ2-5	NA	CAISQVGETQYF	TGTGCCATCAGTCAGGTTGGGGAGACCCAGTACTTC
TRBV5-6	NA	TRBJ1-2	NA	CASSFLVSVNYGYTF	TGTGCCAGCAGCTTTTTAGTGTCCGTGAACTATGGCTACACCTTC
TRBV28	TRBD1	TRBJ2-1	NA	CASAPDRAYNEQFF	TGTGCCAGCGCCCCGGACAGGGCTTACAATGAGCAGTTCTTC
TRBV15	NA	TRBJ2-5	NA	CATSRDLVQETQYF	TGTGCCACCAGCAGAGATCTAGTCCAAGAGACCCAGTACTTC
TRBV5-4	NA	TRBJ2-7	NA	CASSLVGQKWREQYF	TGTGCCAGCAGCTTGGTTGGGCAAAAGTGGCGCGAGCAGTACTTC
TRBV5-1	TRBD2	TRBJ2-1	NA	CASSPGQLETGTSGSGEQFF	TGCGCCAGCAGCCCCGGACAGCTAGAAACCGGGACTAGCGGGAGTGGTGAGCAGTTCTTC
TRBV27	NA	TRBJ1-4	NA	CASSPGSSNEKLFF	TGTGCCAGCAGCCCTGGGAGTTCTAATGAAAAACTGTTTTTT
TRBV10-3	NA	TRBJ1-1	NA	CAINEGPGLKAFF	TGTGCCATCAACGAGGGGCCGGGGCTGAAAGCTTTCTTT
TRBV10-3	NA	TRBJ2-4	once	CAISERRESYIQYF	TGTGCCATCAGTGAAAGACGGGAGAGCTACATTCAGTACTTC
TRBV18	TRBD2	TRBJ2-7	NA	CASSPGGGYEQYF	TGTGCCAGCTCACCTGGCGGGGGATACGAGCAGTACTTC
TRBV7-8	NA	TRBJ1-1	NA	CASSLALAKNTEAFF	TGTGCCAGCAGCTTAGCGTTGGCCAAAAACACTGAAGCTTTCTTT
TRBV10-2	NA	TRBJ2-7	NA	CASRPGSYEQYF	TGCGCCAGCAGACCGGGGTCCTACGAGCAGTACTTC
TRBV9	TRBD2	TRBJ2-2	once	CASSTRLAANTGELFF	TGTGCCAGCAGCACCCGACTAGCGGCGAACACCGGGGAGCTGTTTTTT
TRBV19	NA	TRBJ2-7	once	CASSPGPSEAYEQYF	TGTGCCAGTAGCCCCGGTCCTAGCGAAGCCTACGAGCAGTACTTC
TRBV11-2	NA	TRBJ2-1	NA	CASSLAMDYEQFF	TGTGCCAGCAGCTTAGCTATGGACTATGAGCAGTTCTTC
TRBV6-6	TRBD1	TRBJ1-5	NA	CASKWDSKSNQPQHF	TGTGCCAGTAAATGGGACAGTAAGAGCAATCAGCCCCAGCATTTT
TRBV6-6	NA	TRBJ1-4	NA	CASSYPAGEKLFF	TGTGCCAGCAGTTACCCTGCAGGGGAAAAACTGTTTTTT
TRBV5-5	TRBD1	TRBJ1-5	NA	CASRLNPGGFQPQHF	TGTGCCAGCAGGCTTAACCCAGGGGGGTTTCAGCCCCAGCATTTT
TRBV5-6	NA	TRBJ1-5	NA	CASSFTGRQPQHF	TGTGCCAGCAGCTTCACAGGACGGCAGCCCCAGCATTTT
TRBV28	NA	TRBJ2-1	NA	CASSLVPIYNEQFF	TGTGCCAGCAGTTTAGTTCCGATCTACAATGAGCAGTTCTTC
TRBV6-1	NA	TRBJ1-4	NA	CASSEARTTNEKLFF	TGTGCCAGCAGTGAAGCACGGACAACTAATGAAAAACTGTTTTTT
TRBV7-2	TRBD1	TRBJ2-7	few	CASSPTGQGAHEQYF	TGTGCCAGCAGTCCAACGGGACAGGGGGCCCACGAGCAGTACTTC
TRBV19	TRBD1	TRBJ2-1	few	CASRLGDRAGYNEQFF	TGTGCCAGTAGGCTAGGTGACAGGGCGGGTTACAATGAGCAGTTCTTC
TRBV10-2	TRBD2	TRBJ2-3	NA	CASMTSGTDTQYF	TGCGCCAGCATGACTAGCGGGACAGATACGCAGTATTTT
TRBV30	NA	TRBJ2-6	NA	CAWSRDSGANVLTF	TGTGCCTGGAGTCGGGACTCTGGGGCCAACGTCCTGACTTTC
TRBV6-5	NA	TRBJ2-7	NA	CASRPTGVPDEQYF	TGTGCCAGCAGACCCACGGGGGTCCCCGACGAGCAGTACTTC
TRBV5-1	NA	TRBJ2-1	NA	CASSFGDTTYNEQFF	TGCGCCAGCAGCTTCGGGGATACAACTTACAATGAGCAGTTCTTC
TRBV6-5	NA	TRBJ2-1	NA	CASSYAGRPEQFF	TGTGCCAGCAGTTACGCCGGGCGCCCGGAGCAGTTCTTC
TRBV28	TRBD1	TRBJ1-3	NA	CASSRAGGGNTIYF	TGTGCCAGCAGTCGCGCAGGGGGTGGAAACACCATATATTTT
TRBV30	NA	TRBJ1-1	NA	CAWGRGSRDTEAFF	TGTGCCTGGGGACGGGGTAGCCGAGACACTGAAGCTTTCTTT
TRBV21-1	NA	TRBJ1-2	NA	CASSKERGNYGYTF	TGTGCCAGCAGCAAAGAACGAGGGAACTATGGCTACACCTTC
TRBV9	NA	TRBJ2-7	NA	CASSAGSPNEQYF	TGTGCCAGCAGCGCGGGCTCCCCGAACGAGCAGTACTTC
TRBV4-1	NA	TRBJ2-1	NA	CASSQVGLSYNEQFF	TGCGCCAGCAGCCAAGTAGGGCTTTCCTACAATGAGCAGTTCTTC
TRBV5-1	NA	TRBJ1-2	NA	CASSLRGTLAYGYTF	TGCGCCAGCAGCCTCCGCGGGACGCTCGCCTATGGCTACACCTTC
TRBV2	NA	TRBJ1-2	NA	CASSVSRTNYGYTF	TGTGCCAGCAGTGTTAGTCGAACTAACTATGGCTACACCTTC
TRBV5-6	NA	TRBJ1-2	once	CASSPVGGSGYTF	TGTGCCAGCAGCCCCGTTGGGGGTAGCGGCTACACCTTC
TRBV15	NA	TRBJ2-1	NA	CATSRDVGNEQFF	TGTGCCACCAGCAGAGATGTAGGGAATGAGCAGTTCTTC
TRBV7-9	NA	TRBJ1-1	NA	CASSLTTATTEAFF	TGTGCCAGCAGCCTGACTACCGCTACCACTGAAGCTTTCTTT
TRBV11-3	NA	TRBJ1-3	NA	CASSPRGAGGDGNTIYF	TGTGCCAGCAGCCCTCGGGGAGCGGGGGGCGATGGAAACACCATATATTTT
TRBV27	TRBD1	TRBJ1-5	NA	CASSRGQFSNQPQHF	TGTGCCAGCAGCCGGGGACAGTTTAGCAATCAGCCCCAGCATTTT